This TCR beta chain was obtained from a study of neurological immune-mediated disorders. Study findings and constraints: In HTLV-1-associated myelopathy, TCR clonal expansion was greatest, whereas multiple sclerosis had the least, falling below healthy controls.

The CDR3 contains 13 residues. V lost 5 bases, J lost 12 bases, and 16 bases lay in between. Germline-derived CDR1 and CDR2 are SNHLY and FYNNEI. This clonotype was counted ten times or more. Antigen unknown. The authors obtained over 200 million TCR-beta sequences from 15-18 subjects per sequencing run. TCRdb independently ran MiXCR on the 5' RACE reads; one entry per CDR3 protein. This table has fewer than 90,000 distinct CDR3 sequences, 10% appearing once. Maryland, USA blood bank volunteers served as healthy controls. The TCR was taken from a man aged 35 to 55 in good health. The chain links TRBV2 to TRBJ1-4; perhaps TRBD1 as D (6 bases). Sequenced sample: PBMCs. CDR3 bases: TGTGCCAGCAGTAACAGGGAAACTAAGGAACTGTTTTTT. Protein product: CASSNRETKELFF.